This is a list of T cell receptor beta chains from one sample in a study of PD-1 blockade in classical Hodgkin lymphoma. Repertoires were generated with immunoSEQ multiplex PCR, while TCRdb's copy carries only in-frame clones and drops some. Seen here are about 13,000 clones, roughly 84% observed once, and the top ten hold roughly 24%. The sample here was peripheral blood mononuclear cells (PBMCs), taken at baseline. Receptors were obtained from a human donor with classical Hodgkin lymphoma. The CDR3 runs from the conserved cysteine through the conserved F or W. The order of the fields is D gene, J gene, CDR3 length, V gene, clone size, CDR3 protein, CDR3 DNA. The D gene is left open where the match is weak. Clone size is stated in some rows and not others, as once, few, many or a class when expanded.

>NA|TRBJ2-3|14|TRBV6-5|few
CASSYSFSTDTQYF
TGTGCCAGCAGTTACAGCTTTAGCACAGATACGCAGTATTTT
>NA|TRBJ2-2|15|TRBV5-4|NA
CASSLVTGSIGELFF
TGTGCCAGCAGCTTGGTAACAGGGTCGATCGGGGAGCTGTTTTTT
>NA|TRBJ2-3|17|TRBV10-3|NA
CAIKAINGGRGTDTQYF
TGTGCCATCAAGGCTATCAATGGGGGTCGAGGCACAGATACGCAGTATTTT
>NA|TRBJ1-5|17|TRBV19|NA
CASSIRASWGDNQPQHF
TGTGCCAGTAGTATCCGGGCCTCCTGGGGGGATAATCAGCCCCAGCATTTT
>NA|TRBJ1-3|16|TRBV7-6|once
CASSISGPHSGNTIYF
TGTGCCAGCAGCATTAGCGGACCGCATTCTGGAAACACCATATATTTT
>TRBD1|TRBJ1-1|17|TRBV4-2|NA
CASSQTPRGPLNTEAFF
TGTGCCAGCAGCCAAACACCCAGGGGGCCTTTAAACACTGAAGCTTTCTTT
>NA|TRBJ1-4|15|TRBV9|NA
CASSVYGAGNEKLFF
TGTGCCAGCAGCGTGTATGGGGCCGGGAATGAAAAACTGTTTTTT
>NA|TRBJ1-5|15|TRBV4-3|NA
CASSQDRYGGQPQHF
TGCGCCAGCAGCCAAGACAGGTATGGGGGTCAGCCCCAGCATTTT
>TRBD1|TRBJ1-4|14|TRBV27|NA
CASSLQGDNEKLFF
TGTGCCAGCAGTTTACAGGGGGACAATGAAAAACTGTTTTTT
>NA|TRBJ2-7|15|TRBV7-2|NA
CASSPTGGQTYEQYF
TGTGCCAGCAGCCCGACGGGGGGACAGACCTACGAGCAGTACTTC
>TRBD1|TRBJ2-2|16|TRBV5-4|NA
CASSGGQGPHTGELFF
TGTGCCAGCAGCGGAGGACAGGGTCCCCACACCGGGGAGCTGTTTTTT
>TRBD2|TRBJ2-3|16|TRBV10-3|NA
CAISAASGGEGDTQYF
TGTGCCATCAGTGCGGCTAGCGGGGGAGAAGGGGATACGCAGTATTTT
>NA|TRBJ1-4|16|TRBV30|NA
CAWKHPDGAGGEKLFF
TGTGCCTGGAAACACCCGGACGGCGCTGGGGGTGAAAAACTGTTTTTT
>TRBD1|TRBJ2-2|14|TRBV7-2|NA
CASSPSTGPGELFF
TGTGCCAGCAGCCCCTCGACAGGGCCCGGGGAGCTGTTTTTT
>NA|TRBJ2-5|13|TRBV28|NA
CASRPRWRQTQYF
TGTGCCAGCAGGCCCCGCTGGAGGCAGACCCAGTACTTC
>NA|TRBJ2-3|16|TRBV7-9|NA
CASRSPRGSSTDTQYF
TGTGCCAGCAGAAGCCCCCGGGGGTCTAGCACAGATACGCAGTATTTT
>TRBD1|TRBJ1-4|14|TRBV5-1|NA
CASSSTGSGEKLFF
TGCGCCAGCAGCTCGACAGGGTCTGGGGAAAAACTGTTTTTT
>NA|TRBJ1-1|15|TRBV27|few
CASSLRSRSMSEAFF
TGTGCCAGCAGTTTACGCTCACGGTCGATGTCTGAAGCTTTCTTT
>NA|TRBJ1-5|15|TRBV4-2|NA
CASSQERAPRQPQHF
TGTGCCAGCAGCCAAGAGAGGGCGCCCCGCCAGCCCCAGCATTTT
>NA|TRBJ1-2|12|TRBV18|NA
CASSVDNYGYTF
TGTGCCAGCTCGGTTGATAACTATGGCTACACCTTC
>NA|TRBJ1-4|12|TRBV27|NA
CASSSGHLGLFF
TGTGCCAGCAGTTCCGGGCACCTTGGGCTGTTTTTT
>TRBD1|TRBJ2-7|14|TRBV5-5|NA
CASSFGQGSYEQYF
TGTGCCAGCAGCTTTGGACAGGGTAGCTACGAGCAGTACTTC
>TRBD1|TRBJ1-1|15|TRBV6-5|NA
CASSYTPTGDTEAFF
TGTGCCAGCAGTTACACCCCCACAGGGGACACTGAAGCTTTCTTT
>NA|TRBJ1-2|13|TRBV2|few
CASSAGQSYGYTF
TGTGCCAGCAGCGCCGGACAGAGCTATGGCTACACCTTC
>NA|TRBJ2-2|13|TRBV6-5|once
CASSYIGAGELFF
TGTGCCAGCAGTTACATTGGGGCCGGGGAGCTGTTTTTT
>NA|TRBJ2-3|15|TRBV5-6|NA
CASTTDGRSTDTQYF
TGTGCCAGCACCACGGACGGTCGAAGCACAGATACGCAGTATTTT
>NA|TRBJ2-6|16|TRBV1|NA
CTSRRFAQSRANVLTF
TGCACCAGCAGACGCTTTGCACAAAGTCGGGCCAACGTCCTGACTTTC
>TRBD1|TRBJ1-4|12|TRBV29-1|NA
CSVPGGAEKLFF
TGCAGCGTGCCAGGGGGGGCGGAAAAACTGTTTTTT
>NA|TRBJ1-5|13|TRBV28|NA
CASTPGPNQPQHF
TGTGCCAGCACCCCGGGACCCAATCAGCCCCAGCATTTT
>TRBD2|TRBJ2-3|17|TRBV7-6|few
CASSLASTSGSRDTQYF
TGTGCCAGCAGCTTAGCTTCCACTAGCGGGAGCCGGGATACGCAGTATTTT
>TRBD1|TRBJ1-4|15|TRBV19|NA
CASSRTGGVTEKLFF
TGTGCCAGTTCGCGGACAGGGGGGGTTACGGAAAAACTGTTTTTT
>TRBD2|TRBJ2-7|18|TRBV28|NA
CASSSSGASGMRYPEQYF
TGTGCCAGCAGTTCGTCCGGGGCTAGCGGGATGCGTTATCCCGAGCAGTACTTC
>NA|TRBJ2-2|13|TRBV2|NA
CASGRQNTGELFF
TGTGCCAGCGGGCGACAGAACACCGGGGAGCTGTTTTTT
>TRBD1|TRBJ2-7|14|TRBV7-9|NA
CASSAYRGPYEQYF
TGTGCCAGCAGCGCATACAGGGGCCCCTACGAGCAGTACTTC
>NA|TRBJ2-5|15|TRBV11-2|NA
CASSHPGTFKETQYF
TGTGCCAGCAGCCATCCCGGGACCTTCAAGGAGACCCAGTACTTC
>NA|TRBJ2-2|15|TRBV5-1|NA
CASSSYGTGTGELFF
TGCGCCAGCAGCTCCTACGGGACCGGTACCGGGGAGCTGTTTTTT
>NA|TRBJ1-3|12|TRBV7-9|NA
CASSRWEYTIYF
TGTGCCAGCAGCCGATGGGAGTACACCATATATTTT
>TRBD1|TRBJ1-1|15|TRBV5-1|NA
CASSGLQGANTEAFF
TGCGCCAGCAGCGGATTACAGGGGGCGAACACTGAAGCTTTCTTT
>TRBD2|TRBJ2-5|14|TRBV15|NA
CATSIPPGRGTQYF
TGTGCCACCAGCATACCTCCAGGGAGGGGGACCCAGTACTTC
>TRBD2|TRBJ2-1|18|TRBV10-3|NA
CAISDSVDPSGSYNEQFF
TGTGCCATCAGTGATTCAGTAGACCCTAGCGGGAGTTACAATGAGCAGTTCTTC
>NA|TRBJ2-3|13|TRBV5-6|NA
CASSYTSTDTQYF
TGTGCCAGCAGTTACACGTCCACAGATACGCAGTATTTT
>NA|TRBJ2-3|14|TRBV28|NA
CASTQGWSTDTQYF
TGTGCCAGCACCCAAGGGTGGAGCACAGATACGCAGTATTTT
>TRBD1|TRBJ1-5|17|TRBV4-3|NA
CASSQVWRQGRYQPQHF
TGCGCCAGCAGCCAAGTCTGGAGACAGGGCCGTTATCAGCCCCAGCATTTT
>TRBD1|TRBJ2-5|14|TRBV19|NA
CASNRDSSQETQYF
TGTGCCAGTAACCGGGACAGCTCCCAAGAGACCCAGTACTTC
>NA|TRBJ2-7|13|TRBV7-2|NA
CASSRTFTYEQYF
TGTGCCAGCAGCCGGACTTTTACATACGAGCAGTACTTC
>NA|TRBJ2-3|15|TRBV6-5|NA
CASSVDSVGADTQYF
TGTGCCAGCAGCGTGGACAGCGTAGGTGCAGATACGCAGTATTTT
>TRBD2|TRBJ2-3|16|TRBV5-8|once
CASSGGGTSATDTQYF
TGTGCCAGCAGCGGGGGGGGGACTAGCGCCACAGATACGCAGTATTTT
>NA|TRBJ1-1|15|TRBV11-2|NA
CASSLFRDQNTEAFF
TGTGCCAGCAGCTTATTCCGGGATCAGAACACTGAAGCTTTCTTT
>NA|TRBJ1-5|19|TRBV21-1|NA
CASSKTGRFPGQGDQPQHF
TGTGCCAGCAGCAAAACCGGCCGATTTCCGGGACAGGGGGATCAGCCCCAGCATTTT
>TRBD2|TRBJ2-3|15|TRBV7-2|few
CASRRPGLPTDTQYF
TGTGCCAGCAGACGACCGGGACTACCCACAGATACGCAGTATTTT
>NA|TRBJ1-2|14|TRBV30|NA
CAWSSAPVNYGYTF
TGTGCCTGGAGTTCGGCCCCTGTTAACTATGGCTACACCTTC
>NA|TRBJ1-2|13|TRBV12-5|NA
CASGFNPGLRVTF
TGTGCTAGTGGTTTCAATCCGGGACTCCGCGTTACCTTC
>NA|TRBJ1-4|14|TRBV7-8|NA
CASSLDATYEKLFF
TGTGCCAGCAGCCTAGACGCGACATATGAAAAACTGTTTTTT
>TRBD1|TRBJ2-7|15|TRBV7-6|NA
CASSQGTGIPYEQYF
TGTGCCAGCAGCCAAGGGACAGGAATCCCCTACGAGCAGTACTTC
>NA|TRBJ1-5|14|TRBV5-1|once
CASSLSGSNQPQHF
TGCGCCAGCAGCTTGTCCGGGTCCAATCAGCCCCAGCATTTT
>NA|TRBJ1-6|14|TRBV4-1|NA
CASSQYSNNSPLHF
TGCGCCAGCAGCCAATACAGCAATAATTCACCCCTCCACTTT
>NA|TRBJ1-2|14|TRBV11-2|NA
CASSSLGGHYGYTF
TGTGCCAGCAGCTCCCTGGGCGGACACTATGGCTACACCTTC